A selection of T cell receptor beta chains follows, all from one sample in a study of cytomegalovirus exposure and HLA in healthy donors. Assay used: immunoSEQ multiplex PCR; TCRdb lists only in-frame clones, some missing. The repertoire has around 150,000 clones, around 80% of them found once; the top ten carry 1.4%. The sample comprised PBMCs. Receptors originate from a male donor in good health and CMV-seronegative. The CDR3 runs from the conserved cysteine through the conserved F or W. A D gene is named only where the DNA matches it firmly. The size field is filled for only some rows; it gives once, few, many or a size class.

NA	TRBV19	TRBJ2-3	few	TGTGCCAGCCAAATAGGGGGCACAGATACGCAGTATTTT	CASQIGGTDTQYF
TRBD2	TRBV4-2	TRBJ2-3	NA	TGTGCCAGCAGCCACCCCGTGGGGCGGGAGATGGGAGATACGCAGTATTTT	CASSHPVGREMGDTQYF
NA	TRBV28	TRBJ2-7	NA	TGTGCCAGCAGTTCCCCCCGCGAGCAGTACTTC	CASSSPREQYF
NA	TRBV18	TRBJ2-5	NA	TGTGCCAGCTCACCACAAAGACTCGGGGAGACCCAGTACTTC	CASSPQRLGETQYF
TRBD1	TRBV29-1	TRBJ1-2	NA	TGCAGCGTTTCAGGGGGTAACTATGGCTACACCTTC	CSVSGGNYGYTF
NA	TRBV28	TRBJ2-1	once	TGTGCCAGCAGTTTTCTTCGTGAGCAGTTCTTC	CASSFLREQFF
NA	TRBV7-2	TRBJ2-3	NA	TGTGCCAGCAGCCCCGCCCCCGGGGGAAACCATACGCAGTATTTT	CASSPAPGGNHTQYF
NA	TRBV5-1	TRBJ1-1	NA	TGCGCCAGCAGCTTGGAGGGGACAAACACTGAAGCTTTCTTT	CASSLEGTNTEAFF
NA	TRBV4-2	TRBJ1-2	NA	TGTGCCAGCAGCCCCGCGGACGGTCGCGGAGGTTATGGCTACACCTTC	CASSPADGRGGYGYTF
NA	TRBV27	TRBJ2-7	NA	TGTGCCAGCAGTTCATGGGTCCGAAAAGGGGAAAACTACGAGCAGTACTTC	CASSSWVRKGENYEQYF
TRBD2	TRBV6-1	TRBJ2-3	NA	TGTGCCAGCAGTGAACTAGCGGGGGGCCCAGATACGCAGTATTTT	CASSELAGGPDTQYF
NA	TRBV7-6	TRBJ1-1	few	TGTGCCAGCAGCCTCTTCGACGGAACCTCGGGAATGAACACTGAAGCTTTCTTT	CASSLFDGTSGMNTEAFF
NA	TRBV11-2	TRBJ1-1	NA	TGTGCCAGCAGCCTACATCCAGGGGCTGCTGAAGCTTTCTTT	CASSLHPGAAEAFF
TRBD1	TRBV6-1	TRBJ1-5	NA	TGTGCCAGCTTAAGGACAGGGCTCAATCAGCCCCAGCATTTT	CASLRTGLNQPQHF
TRBD1	TRBV7-9	TRBJ2-5	NA	TGTGCCAGCAGCTCCCGCAGGGGGTACCAAGAGACCCAGTACTTC	CASSSRRGYQETQYF
NA	TRBV28	TRBJ2-2	NA	TGTGCCAGCAGTTCTGGACTCCCCGGGGAGCTGTTTTTT	CASSSGLPGELFF
NA	TRBV5-8	TRBJ2-7	NA	TGTGCCAGCAGCTTGGAGAGACTCTACGAGCAGTACTTC	CASSLERLYEQYF
NA	TRBV7-2	TRBJ2-7	NA	TGTGCCAGCAGCCTTTCACCCGGACAGACCTACGAGCAGTACTTC	CASSLSPGQTYEQYF
TRBD1	TRBV28	TRBJ1-5	NA	TGTGCCAGCAGCAACGGACAGGGATTGAATCAGCCCCAGCATTTT	CASSNGQGLNQPQHF
TRBD2	TRBV4-1	TRBJ2-5	NA	TGCGCCAGCAGCCAAGAACTAGCGGGAACAGAGACCCAGTACTTC	CASSQELAGTETQYF
TRBD1	TRBV28	TRBJ2-2	once	TGTGCCAGCAGTTTGGGACAGAGCACCGGGGAGCTGTTTTTT	CASSLGQSTGELFF
NA	TRBV28	TRBJ2-1	NA	TGTGCCAGCAGTTTTTACGAGACTAACCTACCTTACAATGAGCAGTTCTTC	CASSFYETNLPYNEQFF
TRBD2	TRBV4-1	TRBJ2-3	NA	TGCGCCAGCAGCACCCGACTAGCGGGGGGTACAGATACGCAGTATTTT	CASSTRLAGGTDTQYF
NA	TRBV7-2	TRBJ2-7	NA	TGTGCCAGCAGCTTAGCGGGGTACACCTCGGGGGAGCAGTACTTC	CASSLAGYTSGEQYF
NA	TRBV2	TRBJ2-5	NA	TGTGCCAGCAGTGAAGCGCGGGCAGGGGGGGAGACCCAGTACTTC	CASSEARAGGETQYF
NA	TRBV4-2	TRBJ1-1	NA	TGTGCCAGCAGCCAAGAGAGGTCTGAAGCTTTCTTT	CASSQERSEAFF
NA	TRBV28	TRBJ1-5	NA	TGTGCCAGCATCCTCCCCGGCAGAGACATGACCCAGCATTTT	CASILPGRDMTQHF
TRBD1	TRBV19	TRBJ1-3	NA	TGTGCCAGTAGCACAGGGGGCTGGTTAGGAAACACCATATATTTT	CASSTGGWLGNTIYF
NA	TRBV11-2	TRBJ2-4	NA	TGTGCCAGCAGCCCAAATCTCGGGGGAAACATTCAGTACTTC	CASSPNLGGNIQYF
NA	TRBV13	TRBJ1-1	NA	TGTGCCAGCAGTACATCAGGGTGGACTGAAGCTTTCTTT	CASSTSGWTEAFF
NA	TRBV19	TRBJ1-6	NA	TGTGCCAGTAGTAACCGGCAGGGCCTCGGTTCACCCCTCCACTTT	CASSNRQGLGSPLHF